This record concerns one T cell receptor beta chain sequence. Its antigen remains unknown. The record originates from a study of T cell repertoires in cytomegalovirus infection. Looking at the study overall: Matching HLA type, along with CMV infection, was indicated by public TCR beta signatures.

One entry per CDR3 protein results from TCRdb running MiXCR on the reads. Among approximately 300,000 distinct CDR3 sequences listed, about 25% were seen once. V dropped 7 bases and J dropped 3 bases, with 10 bases sitting between them. Germline CDR1 and CDR2: MNHEY and SVGAGI. This CDR3 comprises 12 residues. Sequencing used cultured PBMCs, obtained from culture after CMV antigen stimulation. This TCR was recovered from a human donor in good health (CMV status not recorded). Some clones in this sample may be carry-over from other donors' samples. The chain combines TRBV6-5 with TRBJ2-7, with TRBD1 as a possible D gene (5 bases). The CDR3 here is CASTSRGYEQYF. DNA for the CDR3: TGTGCCAGCACCTCTAGGGGCTACGAGCAGTACTTC.